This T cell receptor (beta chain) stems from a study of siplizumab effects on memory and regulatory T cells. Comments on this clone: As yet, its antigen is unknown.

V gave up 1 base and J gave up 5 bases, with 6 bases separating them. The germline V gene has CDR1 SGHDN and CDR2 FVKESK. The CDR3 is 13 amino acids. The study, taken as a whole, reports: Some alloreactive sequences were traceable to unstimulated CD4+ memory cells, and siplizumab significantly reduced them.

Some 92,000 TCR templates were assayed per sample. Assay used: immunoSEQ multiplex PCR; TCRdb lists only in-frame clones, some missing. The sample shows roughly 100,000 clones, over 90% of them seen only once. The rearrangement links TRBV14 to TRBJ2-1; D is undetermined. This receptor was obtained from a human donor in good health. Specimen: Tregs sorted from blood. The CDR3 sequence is CASSQGLNNEQFF. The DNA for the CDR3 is TGTGCCAGCAGCCAAGGGCTGAACAATGAGCAGTTCTTC. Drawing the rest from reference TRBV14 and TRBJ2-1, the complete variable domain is EAGVTQFPSHSVIEKGQTVTLRCDPISGHDNLYWYRRVMGKEIKFLLHFVKESKQDESGMPNNRFLAERTGGTYSTLKVQPAELEDSGVYFCASSQGLNNEQFFGPGTRLTVL.